A selection of T cell receptor beta chains follows, all from one sample in a study of blood T cell repertoires in COVID-19. The repertoire was sequenced with immunoSEQ multiplex PCR; TCRdb's copy has only in-frame clones and lacks some. The sample holds some 120,000 clones, roughly 90% seen once. Sequencing was carried out using peripheral blood. The receptor set was obtained from a man in his forties or fifties with acute or convalescent COVID-19. CDR3s leave out the opening cysteine and the closing phenylalanine or tryptophan.

>TRBJ1-2|TRBV24-1|12
ATSDLDRDYGYT
>TRBJ2-7|TRBV5-1|13
ASKWGTAYLYEQY
>TRBJ2-1|TRBV5-4|14
ASSLAGLAGVGEQF
>TRBJ2-1|TRBV18|14
ASSPYTRDRGNEQF
>TRBJ2-1|TRBV10-3|14
AISESGSTLIGEQF
>TRBJ2-7|TRBV19|12
ASTPAASGREQY
>TRBJ2-7|TRBV30|11
AWAVGAEYEQY
>TRBJ2-3|TRBV1|15
TSSRGSSGISTDTQY
>TRBJ2-1|TRBV13|11
ASSRERETEQF
>TRBJ1-1|TRBV2|13
ASSEALPGDTEAF
>TRBJ2-5|TRBV19|15
ASRPGGTGFPQETQY
>TRBJ2-1|TRBV5-6|11
ASSSRLAGEQF
>TRBJ2-1|TRBV11-3|13
ASSLRTSSYNEQF
>TRBJ2-2|TRBV4-3|13
ASSPVNGGAGELF
>TRBJ2-1|TRBV19|15
ASSIDTSGTSYNEQF
>TRBJ2-7|TRBV2|9
ASTRGYEQY
>TRBJ1-4|TRBV28|12
ASRRDRVGEKLF
>TRBJ1-2|TRBV18|11
ASSPKTERGYT
>TRBJ1-2|TRBV5-4|12
ASSLDSLAGGYT
>TRBJ1-5|TRBV6-6|15
ASSRGQGSFSNQPQH
>TRBJ1-5|TRBV6-5|13
ASSYSGQGNQPQH
>TRBJ2-2|TRBV29-1|12
SVAAREKTGELF
>TRBJ2-7|TRBV20-1|11
SASPSGLYEQY
>TRBJ2-3|TRBV6-6|17
ASSLGTSGPSPTTDTQY
>TRBJ2-2|TRBV3-1/TRBV3-2|14
ASSQERNTGPGELF
>TRBJ1-4|TRBV5-1|12
ASRPPGSNEKLF
>TRBJ2-1|TRBV6-6|13
ASSYGGSSYNEQF
>TRBJ2-3|TRBV14|19
ASSQFSGASGRALRFVTQY
>TRBJ1-1|TRBV4-2|17
ASSQLPRGSGGVNTEAF
>TRBJ2-7|TRBV29-1|15
SVEDDSSLALGNEQY
>TRBJ2-3|TRBV5-1|16
ASSLEPQGGASTDTQY
>TRBJ2-1|TRBV10-2|13
ASREAASSYNEQF
>TRBJ1-2|TRBV12-3/TRBV12-4|10
ASSQGQGGYT
>TRBJ2-1|TRBV5-1|15
ASSLTSGLAGGYEQF
>TRBJ1-2|TRBV19|15
ASRRGAAGGLGYGYT
>TRBJ2-5|TRBV18|11
ASSGDRLETQY
>TRBJ2-7|TRBV5-1|12
ASRTSGISYEQY
>TRBJ2-5|TRBV18|13
ASSPPGSFRETQY
>TRBJ2-1|TRBV6-4|13
ASSEGGAGGNEQF
>TRBJ1-5|TRBV12-5|14
ASGSGQRDSNQPQH
>TRBJ2-2|TRBV6-5|13
ASRHGTGQGGELF